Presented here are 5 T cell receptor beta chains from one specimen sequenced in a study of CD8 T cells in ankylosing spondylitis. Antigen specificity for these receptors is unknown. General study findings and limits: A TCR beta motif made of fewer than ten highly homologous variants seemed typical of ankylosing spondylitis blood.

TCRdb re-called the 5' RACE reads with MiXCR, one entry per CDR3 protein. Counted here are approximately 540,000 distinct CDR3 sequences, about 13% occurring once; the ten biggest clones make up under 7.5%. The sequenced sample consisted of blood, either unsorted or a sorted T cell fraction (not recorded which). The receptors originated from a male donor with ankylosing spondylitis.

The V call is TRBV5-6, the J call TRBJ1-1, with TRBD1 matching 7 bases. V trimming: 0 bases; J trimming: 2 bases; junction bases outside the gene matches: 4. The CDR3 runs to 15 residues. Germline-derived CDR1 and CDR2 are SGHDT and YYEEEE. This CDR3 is CASSLAGTDNTEAFF. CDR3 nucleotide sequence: TGTGCCAGCAGCTTGGCCGGGACAGATAACACTGAAGCTTTCTTT.

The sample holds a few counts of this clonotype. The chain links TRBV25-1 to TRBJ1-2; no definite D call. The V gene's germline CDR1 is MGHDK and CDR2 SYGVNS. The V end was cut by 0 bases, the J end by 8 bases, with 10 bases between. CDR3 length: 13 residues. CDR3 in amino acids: CASSEYGQEGYTF. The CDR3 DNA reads TGTGCCAGCAGTGAATACGGGCAGGAGGGCTACACCTTC.

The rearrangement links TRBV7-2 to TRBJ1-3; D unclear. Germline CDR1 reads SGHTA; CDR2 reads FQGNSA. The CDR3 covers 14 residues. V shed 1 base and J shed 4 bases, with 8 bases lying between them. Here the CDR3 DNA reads TGTGCCAGCAGCTTAGGTCTCAGAGGAAACACCATATATTTT. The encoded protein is CASSLGLRGNTIYF.

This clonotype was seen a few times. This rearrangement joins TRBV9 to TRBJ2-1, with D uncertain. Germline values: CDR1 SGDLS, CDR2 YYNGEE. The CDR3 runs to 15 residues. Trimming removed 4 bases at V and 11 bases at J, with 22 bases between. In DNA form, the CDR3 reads TGTGCCAGCAGCAGTTTGACCCGCCCATCCTTTCAGCAGTTCTTC. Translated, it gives CASSSLTRPSFQQFF.

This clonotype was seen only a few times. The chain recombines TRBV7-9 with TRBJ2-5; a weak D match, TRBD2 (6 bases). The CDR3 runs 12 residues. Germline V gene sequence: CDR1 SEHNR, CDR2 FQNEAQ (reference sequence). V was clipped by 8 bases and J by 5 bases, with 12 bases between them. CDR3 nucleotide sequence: TGTGCCAGCTTCGGGAGCGGGGAGACCCAGTACTTC. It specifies CASFGSGETQYF.